Below, one TCR beta chain is given with its context. Its antigen specificity is not known. No base qualities exist here, and no much larger clone lies one base off it. The data derive from a study of shared clonotypes between healthy human individuals (dated by TCRdb to 2018 to 2020). Study-level background: The cohort comprised a couple of women and three men aged 18 to 49 years. To increase sequencing depth and limit assay-specific biases, different laboratories used diverse techniques to prepare libraries and sequence TCR repertoires. For each donor, CD4 naive and CD4 memory were each run on three plates, CD8 naive on two plates, and CD8 memory on one plate. Per donor, leukapheresis produced somewhere between about 0.94 and 9 billion PBMCs. To estimate repertoire size and how much clonotype sharing occurs between individuals, the study deeply sequenced the blood TCR repertoires of five healthy adults.

Using the deep immunoSEQ assay, TCR CDR3 regions were amplified from genomic DNA by multiplex PCR. For each cell subset, the extracted genomic DNA was distributed evenly across all wells of several immunoSEQ 96-well plates, and each plate served as one replicate. For sorted subsets, approximately 210 ng genomic DNA, equal to 30,000 to 35,000 T cell genomes, was loaded into each replicate PCR. Purified libraries were measured with a Qubit 3.0 fluorometer, size-checked on a Bioanalyzer 2100, and measured again with the KAPA Library Quantification kit. Every immunoSEQ 96-well plate was sequenced on a dedicated single-read 150-cycle Illumina NextSeq 550 flow cell. Under the source paper's analysis protocol: Because only junctional sequences without quality scores were contained in the immunoSEQ output, filtering matching that applied to full-length reads could not be performed. Sequences were annotated with PyIR, a Python wrapper for IgBLAST v1.9, using IMGT germline references to assign V/J genes and CDR3. Reads with weak V/J assignments (E-value above 1e-6), missing CDR3, stop codons, out-of-frame junctions, or ambiguous translated residues were removed. V3J clonotypes were defined as sequences sharing an identical inferred V gene, J gene, and CDR3 amino acid sequence. To compute the percentage overlap between repertoires, the number of shared unique clonotypes was divided by the size of the smaller repertoire. RTK rarefaction, the Chao1 estimator, and Recon v2.1 estimates of unobserved clonotypes were used to assess repertoire richness. For all TCRbeta clonotypes obtained by the gDNA method from a few donors, generation probabilities were computed with OLGA. TCRdb stores this immuneACCESS table with in-frame sequences only. Part of the clones is absent; in the studies checked, under half of the shortfall reflects unresolved V genes, and no reason is known for the rest. V and J calls and clone size are as listed in that table; D and trimming were resolved from the DNA. The sample profile shows 300,000 or so clones; approximately 79% of them were found once. 9% to 12% of the sample is taken by the ten largest.

The donors were healthy, HIV-negative adults who had no recently reported acute infections or vaccinations. All donors were Caucasian adults living in Nashville, Tennessee, USA. Magnetic negative selection was used to enrich CD4+ T cells, after which naive cells were positively selected on CD45RA and the negative fraction became the memory subset. After blood collection by leukapheresis, PBMCs were isolated using Ficoll-Histopaque density gradient centrifugation and then cryopreserved in the vapor phase of liquid nitrogen. Analytical flow cytometry was used to check the purity and quantity of every magnetically sorted T cell population. Genomic DNA was isolated from each sorted fraction and quantified by UV absorbance on a Nanodrop 2000c. Points the paper makes about the study in general: Because the study included only a small number of donors, the genetic and exposure-history diversity represented was limited. Sampling was restricted to blood, and TCR repertoires in tissues likely differ from the TCR repertoires found in blood. Higher generation probabilities were observed for clonotypes shared by all four sorted-subset donors than for non-shared clonotypes. Estimated clonotype richness was generally larger for naive than for memory subsets. Across a handful of donors, approximately 5% of naive CD4, roughly 3.3% of naive CD8, approximately 2.5% of memory CD4, and 0.4% of memory CD8 clonotypes were shared. Rarefaction of sorted-subset datasets indicated incomplete sequencing despite the large sequencing depth. Based on pairwise subsampling, the degree of clonotype sharing among donors was expected to be affected by sequencing depth.

The CDR3 covers 13 residues, taking in both the cysteine and the phenylalanine. Here the CDR3 DNA is all that survives: 39 bases in frame from base 1. The CDR1 and CDR2 encoded by the germline V gene (reference sequence) are MNHEY and SMNVEV. For this chain, trimming is 3 bases at the V end and 8 bases at the J end, and the number of junction bases without a gene match is 6. This sequence originates from a man younger than 45 in good health. Here the chain combines TRBV27 and TRBJ1-1; a stretch of 7 junction bases matches TRBD1. The sequencing input was memory CD4+ T cells sorted from blood. The cell subset or site label for this specimen denotes: CD45RA-negative fraction. The nucleotides are TGTGCCAGCAGTTTGAACCGGGACAGAGAAGCTTTCTTT. Its protein product is CASSLNRDREAFF.